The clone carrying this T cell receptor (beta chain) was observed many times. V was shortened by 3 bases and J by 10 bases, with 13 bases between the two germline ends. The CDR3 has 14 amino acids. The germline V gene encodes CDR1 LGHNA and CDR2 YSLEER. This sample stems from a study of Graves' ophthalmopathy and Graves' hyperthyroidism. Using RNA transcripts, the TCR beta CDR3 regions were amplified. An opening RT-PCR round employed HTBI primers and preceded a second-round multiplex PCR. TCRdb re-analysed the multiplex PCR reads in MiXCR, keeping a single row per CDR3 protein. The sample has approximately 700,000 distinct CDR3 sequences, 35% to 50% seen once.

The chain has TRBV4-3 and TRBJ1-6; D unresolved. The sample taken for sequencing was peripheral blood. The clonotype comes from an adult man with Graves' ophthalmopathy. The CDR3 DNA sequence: TGCGCCAGCAGCCATCTTAGGAGCGAATCACCCCTCCACTTT. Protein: CASSHLRSESPLHF.